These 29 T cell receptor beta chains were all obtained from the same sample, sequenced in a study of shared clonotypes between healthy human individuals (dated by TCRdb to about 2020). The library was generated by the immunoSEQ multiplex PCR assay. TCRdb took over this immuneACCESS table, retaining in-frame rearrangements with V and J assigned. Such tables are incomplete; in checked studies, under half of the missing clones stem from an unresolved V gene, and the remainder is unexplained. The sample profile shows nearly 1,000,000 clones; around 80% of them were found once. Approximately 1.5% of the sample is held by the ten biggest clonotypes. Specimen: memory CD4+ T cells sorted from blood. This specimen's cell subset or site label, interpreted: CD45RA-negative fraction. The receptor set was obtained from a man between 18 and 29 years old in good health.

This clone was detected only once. The CDR3: CASSTLTGTQYF. The CDR3 region has the DNA TGTGCCAGCAGCACCTTAACGGGGACCCAGTACTTC. This chain links TRBV9 with TRBJ2-5; D is undetermined. This CDR3 comprises 12 residues. The germline V gene has CDR1 SGDLS and CDR2 YYNGEE. V lost 4 bases to trimming and J lost 7 bases, with 11 bases between them.

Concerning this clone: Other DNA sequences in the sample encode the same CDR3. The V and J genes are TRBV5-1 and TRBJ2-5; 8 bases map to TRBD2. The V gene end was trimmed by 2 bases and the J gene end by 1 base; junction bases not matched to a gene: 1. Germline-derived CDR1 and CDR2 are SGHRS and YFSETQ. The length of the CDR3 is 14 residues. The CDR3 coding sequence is TGCGCCAGCAGCTTTACTAGCGGCCAAGAGACCCAGTACTTC. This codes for CASSFTSGQETQYF.

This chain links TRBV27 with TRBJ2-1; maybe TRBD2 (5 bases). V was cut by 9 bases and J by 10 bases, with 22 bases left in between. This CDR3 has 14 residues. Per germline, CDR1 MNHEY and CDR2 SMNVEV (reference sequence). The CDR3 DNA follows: TGTGCCAGTAGCGAGTGGCAACAACCCAACGAGCAGTTCTTC. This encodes CASSEWQQPNEQFF.

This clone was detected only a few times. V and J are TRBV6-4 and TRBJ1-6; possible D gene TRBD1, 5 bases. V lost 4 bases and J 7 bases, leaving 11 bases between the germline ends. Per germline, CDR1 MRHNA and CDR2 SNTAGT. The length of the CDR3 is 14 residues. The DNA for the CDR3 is TGTGCCAGCAGTGGGGGCCTCTGGAATTCACCCCTCCACTTT. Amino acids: CASSGGLWNSPLHF.

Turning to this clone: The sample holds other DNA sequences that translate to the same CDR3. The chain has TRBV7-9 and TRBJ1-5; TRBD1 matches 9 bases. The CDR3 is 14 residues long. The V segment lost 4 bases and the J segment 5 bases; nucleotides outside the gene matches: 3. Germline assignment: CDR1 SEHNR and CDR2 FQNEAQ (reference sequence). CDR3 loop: CASSSDRGDQPQHF. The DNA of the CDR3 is TGTGCCAGCAGCTCGGACAGGGGCGATCAGCCCCAGCATTTT.

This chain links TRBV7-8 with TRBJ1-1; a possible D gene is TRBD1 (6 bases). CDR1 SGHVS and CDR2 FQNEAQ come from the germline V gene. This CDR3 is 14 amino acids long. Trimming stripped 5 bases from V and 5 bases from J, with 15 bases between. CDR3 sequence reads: CASSLTGLLTEAFF. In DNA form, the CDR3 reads TGTGCCAGCAGCCTAACAGGGCTCTTGACTGAAGCTTTCTTT.

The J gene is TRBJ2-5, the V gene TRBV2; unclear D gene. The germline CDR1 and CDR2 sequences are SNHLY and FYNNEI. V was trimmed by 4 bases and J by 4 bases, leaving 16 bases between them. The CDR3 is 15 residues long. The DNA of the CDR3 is TGTGCCAGCAGTGTAATCAGGCAAAACGGAGAGACCCAGTACTTC. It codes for CASSVIRQNGETQYF.

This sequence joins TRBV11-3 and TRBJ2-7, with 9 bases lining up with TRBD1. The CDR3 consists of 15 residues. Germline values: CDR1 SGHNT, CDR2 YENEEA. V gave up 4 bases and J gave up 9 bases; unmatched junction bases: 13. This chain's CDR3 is CASSYGQGSSTPQYF. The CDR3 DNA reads TGTGCCAGCAGCTATGGACAGGGGTCTTCTACGCCGCAGTACTTC.

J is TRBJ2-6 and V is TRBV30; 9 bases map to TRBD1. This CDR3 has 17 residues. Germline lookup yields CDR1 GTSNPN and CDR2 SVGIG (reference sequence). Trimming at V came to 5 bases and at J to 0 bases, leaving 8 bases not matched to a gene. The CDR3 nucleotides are TGTGCCTGGGAGGGACAGGGAGAAAACTCTGGGGCCAACGTCCTGACTTTC. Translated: CAWEGQGENSGANVLTF.

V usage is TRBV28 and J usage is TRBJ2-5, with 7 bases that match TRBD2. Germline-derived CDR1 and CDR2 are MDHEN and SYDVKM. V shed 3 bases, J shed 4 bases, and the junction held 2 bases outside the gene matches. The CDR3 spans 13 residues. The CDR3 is CASSLGGTETQYF. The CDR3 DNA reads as TGTGCCAGCAGTTTGGGAGGGACAGAGACCCAGTACTTC.

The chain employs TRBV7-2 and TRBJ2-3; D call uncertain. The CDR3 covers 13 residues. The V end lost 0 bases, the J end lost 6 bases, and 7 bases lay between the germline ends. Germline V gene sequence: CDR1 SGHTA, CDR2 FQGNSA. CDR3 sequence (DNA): TGTGCCAGCAGCTTAGCGGCAGGTGATACGCAGTATTTT. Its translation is CASSLAAGDTQYF.

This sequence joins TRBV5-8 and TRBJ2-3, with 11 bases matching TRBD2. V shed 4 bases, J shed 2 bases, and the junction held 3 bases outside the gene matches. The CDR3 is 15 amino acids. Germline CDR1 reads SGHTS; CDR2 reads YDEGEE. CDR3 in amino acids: CASSTTSGATDTQYF. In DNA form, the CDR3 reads TGTGCCAGCAGCACGACTAGCGGGGCCACAGATACGCAGTATTTT.

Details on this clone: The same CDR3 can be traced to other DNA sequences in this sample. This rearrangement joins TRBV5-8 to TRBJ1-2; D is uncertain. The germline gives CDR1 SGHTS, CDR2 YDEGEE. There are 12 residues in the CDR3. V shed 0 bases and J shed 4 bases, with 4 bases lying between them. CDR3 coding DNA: TGTGCCAGCAGCTTGGAGGGCTATGGCTACACCTTC. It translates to CASSLEGYGYTF.

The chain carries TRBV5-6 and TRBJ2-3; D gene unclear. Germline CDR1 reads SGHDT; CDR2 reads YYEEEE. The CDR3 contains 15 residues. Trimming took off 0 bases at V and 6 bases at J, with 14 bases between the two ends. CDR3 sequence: CASSLDPEWADTQYF. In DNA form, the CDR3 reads TGTGCCAGCAGCTTGGATCCCGAATGGGCTGATACGCAGTATTTT.

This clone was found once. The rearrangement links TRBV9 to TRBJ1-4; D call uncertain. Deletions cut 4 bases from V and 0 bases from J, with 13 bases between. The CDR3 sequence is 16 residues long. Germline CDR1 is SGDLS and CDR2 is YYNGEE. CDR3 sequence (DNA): TGTGCCAGCAGCCCAAGCCCCCAAGCAACTAATGAAAAACTGTTTTTT. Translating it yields CASSPSPQATNEKLFF.

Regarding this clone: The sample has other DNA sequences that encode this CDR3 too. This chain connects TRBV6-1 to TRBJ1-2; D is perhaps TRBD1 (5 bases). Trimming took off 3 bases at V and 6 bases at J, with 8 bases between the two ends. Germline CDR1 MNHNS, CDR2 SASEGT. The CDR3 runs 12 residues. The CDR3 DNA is TGTGCCAGCAGTGATTGGGGCAATGGCTACACCTTC. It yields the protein CASSDWGNGYTF.

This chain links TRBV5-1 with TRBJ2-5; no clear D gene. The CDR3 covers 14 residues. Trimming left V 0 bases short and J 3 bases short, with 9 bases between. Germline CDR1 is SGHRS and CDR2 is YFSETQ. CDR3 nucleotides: TGCGCCAGCAGCTTGGGGGCAGGAGAAGAGACCCAGTACTTC. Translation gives CASSLGAGEETQYF.

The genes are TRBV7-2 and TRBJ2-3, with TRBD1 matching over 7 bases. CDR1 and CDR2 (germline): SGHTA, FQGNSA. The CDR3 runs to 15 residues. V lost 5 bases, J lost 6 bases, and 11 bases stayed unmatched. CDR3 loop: CASSPDRDRVDTQYF. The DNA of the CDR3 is TGTGCCAGCAGCCCTGACCGGGACAGAGTTGATACGCAGTATTTT.

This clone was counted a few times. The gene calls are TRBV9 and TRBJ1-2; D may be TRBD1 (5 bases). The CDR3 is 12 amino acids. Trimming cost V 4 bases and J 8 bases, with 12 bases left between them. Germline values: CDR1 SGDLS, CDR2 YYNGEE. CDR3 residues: CASSRGSGGYTF. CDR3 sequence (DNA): TGTGCCAGCAGCCGGGGGTCGGGAGGCTACACCTTC. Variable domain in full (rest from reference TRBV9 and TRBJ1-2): DSGVTQTPKHLITATGQRVTLRCSPRSGDLSVYWYQQSLDQGLQFLIQYYNGEERAKGNILERFSAQQFPDLHSELNLSSLELGDSALYFCASSRGSGGYTFGSGTRLTVV.

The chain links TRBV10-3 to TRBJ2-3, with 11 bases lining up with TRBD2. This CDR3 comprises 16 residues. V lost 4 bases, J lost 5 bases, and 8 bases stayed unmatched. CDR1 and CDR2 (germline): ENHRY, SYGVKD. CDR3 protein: CAISALAGGQQDTQYF. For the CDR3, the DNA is TGTGCCATCAGTGCCTTAGCGGGGGGGCAACAAGATACGCAGTATTTT.

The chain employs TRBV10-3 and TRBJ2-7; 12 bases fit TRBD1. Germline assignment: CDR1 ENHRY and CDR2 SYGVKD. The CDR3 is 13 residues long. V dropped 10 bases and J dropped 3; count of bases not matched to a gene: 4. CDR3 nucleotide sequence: TGTGCCACGGGACAGGGGGCGTTCTACGAGCAGTACTTC. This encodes CATGQGAFYEQYF.

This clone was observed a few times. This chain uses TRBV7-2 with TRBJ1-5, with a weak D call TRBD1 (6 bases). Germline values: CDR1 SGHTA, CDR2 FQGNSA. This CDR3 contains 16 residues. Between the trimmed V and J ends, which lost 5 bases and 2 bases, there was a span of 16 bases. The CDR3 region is CASSALGGSGNQPQHF. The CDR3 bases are TGTGCCAGCAGCGCCTTAGGGGGAAGTGGCAATCAGCCCCAGCATTTT.

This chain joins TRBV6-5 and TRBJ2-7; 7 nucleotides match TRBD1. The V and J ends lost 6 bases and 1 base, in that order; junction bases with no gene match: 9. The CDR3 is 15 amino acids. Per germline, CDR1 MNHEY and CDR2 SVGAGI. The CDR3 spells CASRLRQGTSYEQYF. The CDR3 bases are TGTGCCAGCAGGCTAAGACAGGGAACTTCCTACGAGCAGTACTTC.

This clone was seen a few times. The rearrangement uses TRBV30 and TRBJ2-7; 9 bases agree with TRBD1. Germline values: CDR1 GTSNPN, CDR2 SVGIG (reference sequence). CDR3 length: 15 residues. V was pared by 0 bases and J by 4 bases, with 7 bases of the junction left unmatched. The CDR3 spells CAWSVTGTGIYEQYF. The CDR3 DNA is TGTGCCTGGAGTGTAACTGGGACAGGGATTTACGAGCAGTACTTC.

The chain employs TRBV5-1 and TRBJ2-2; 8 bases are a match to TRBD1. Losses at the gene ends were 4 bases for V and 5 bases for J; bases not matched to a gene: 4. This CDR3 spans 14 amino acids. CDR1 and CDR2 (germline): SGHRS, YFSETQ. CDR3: CASSPDRGTGELFF. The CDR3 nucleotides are TGCGCCAGCAGCCCCGACAGGGGAACCGGGGAGCTGTTTTTT.

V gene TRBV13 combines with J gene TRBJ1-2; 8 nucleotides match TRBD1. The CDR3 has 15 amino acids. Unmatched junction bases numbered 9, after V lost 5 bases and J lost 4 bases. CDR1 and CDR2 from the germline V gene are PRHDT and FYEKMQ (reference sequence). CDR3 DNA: TGTGCCAGCAGCGAAAGGGACAGGACTGTCTATGGCTACACCTTC. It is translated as CASSERDRTVYGYTF.

CDR3 sequence reads: CASLALGRTAQYF. CDR3 DNA: TGTGCCAGCCTAGCTCTTGGGCGGACTGCCCAGTACTTC. The chain carries TRBV13 and TRBJ2-5, with D possibly being TRBD2 (5 bases). The CDR3 is 13 amino acids. Between the trimmed V and J ends, which lost 8 bases and 9 bases, there was a span of 19 bases. Germline CDR1 PRHDT, CDR2 FYEKMQ (reference sequence).

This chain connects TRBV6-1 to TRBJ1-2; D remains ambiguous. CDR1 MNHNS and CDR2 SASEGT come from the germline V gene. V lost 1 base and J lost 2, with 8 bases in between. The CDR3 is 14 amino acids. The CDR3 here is CASSEGGKNYGYTF. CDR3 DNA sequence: TGTGCCAGCAGTGAAGGGGGAAAGAACTATGGCTACACCTTC.

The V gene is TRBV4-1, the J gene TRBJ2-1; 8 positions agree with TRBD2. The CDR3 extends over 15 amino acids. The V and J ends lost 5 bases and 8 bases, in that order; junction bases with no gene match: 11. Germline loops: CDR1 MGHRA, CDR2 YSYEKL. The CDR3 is CASSISGGGADEQFF. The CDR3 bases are TGCGCCAGCAGCATCTCGGGAGGGGGGGCAGATGAGCAGTTCTTC.